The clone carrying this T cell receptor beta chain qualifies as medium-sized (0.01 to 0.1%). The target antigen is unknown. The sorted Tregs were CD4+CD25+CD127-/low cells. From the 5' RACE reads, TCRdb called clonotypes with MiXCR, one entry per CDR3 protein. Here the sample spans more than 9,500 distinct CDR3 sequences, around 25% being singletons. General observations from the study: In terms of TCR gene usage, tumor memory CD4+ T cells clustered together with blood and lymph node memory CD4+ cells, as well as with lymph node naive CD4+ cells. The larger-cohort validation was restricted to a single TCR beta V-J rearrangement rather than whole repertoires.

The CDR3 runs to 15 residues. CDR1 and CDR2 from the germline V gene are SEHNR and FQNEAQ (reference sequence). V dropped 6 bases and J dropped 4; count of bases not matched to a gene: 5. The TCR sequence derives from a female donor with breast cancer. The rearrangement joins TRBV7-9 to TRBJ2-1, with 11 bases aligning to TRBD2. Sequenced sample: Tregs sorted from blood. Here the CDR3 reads CASSKTSGDYNEQFF. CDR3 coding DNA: TGTGCCAGCAGTAAGACTAGCGGGGATTACAATGAGCAGTTCTTC.